Shown below are 31 T cell receptor beta chains from a single sample sequenced in a study of cytomegalovirus exposure and HLA in healthy donors. The PCR had 60 Vbeta and 13 Jbeta primers. This table comes from immunoSEQ multiplex PCR, and its TCRdb copy is limited to in-frame clones, with some not included. Recorded here are about 140,000 clones; the top ten clones represent roughly 2.7%. The sequenced sample was PBMCs. Receptors originate from a middle-aged man in good health and CMV-seronegative.

The chain uses TRBV6-1 and TRBJ1-1, with D uncertain. Germline CDR1 is MNHNS and CDR2 is SASEGT. The germline V and J ends were trimmed by 7 bases and 1 base, with 7 bases remaining between them. CDR3 length equals 12 residues. The CDR3 reads CASTRQNTEAFF. The CDR3 DNA sequence: TGTGCCAGCACCCGACAGAACACTGAAGCTTTCTTT.

The gene calls are TRBV13 and TRBJ2-1; the match to TRBD2 covers 11 bases. This CDR3 is built from 14 residues. The V gene's germline CDR1 is PRHDT and CDR2 FYEKMQ (reference sequence). V trimming: 2 bases; J trimming: 14 bases; junction bases outside the gene matches: 8. The CDR3 spells CASSLQASGGKEFF. As DNA, the CDR3 is TGTGCCAGCAGCTTACAGGCTAGCGGGGGGAAAGAGTTCTTC.

J is TRBJ2-3 and V is TRBV5-1; D perhaps matches TRBD2 (6 bases). Germline V CDR1 and CDR2: SGHRS, YFSETQ. V was pared by 0 bases and J by 3 bases, with 8 bases between. This CDR3 has 14 amino acids. The DNA of the CDR3 is TGCGCCAGCAGCTTGGGACGGGAGACAGATACGCAGTATTTT. Translating it yields CASSLGRETDTQYF.

The chain carries TRBV2 and TRBJ2-3, with D possibly being TRBD1 (7 bases). V dropped 8 bases and J dropped 0 bases, with 12 bases sitting between them. CDR1 and CDR2 (germline): SNHLY, FYNNEI. The CDR3 runs to 14 residues. The CDR3 protein is CASGGTASTDTQYF. The CDR3 DNA sequence: TGTGCCAGCGGAGGGACAGCAAGCACAGATACGCAGTATTTT.

The chain links TRBV6-5 to TRBJ1-1; D might be TRBD1 (5 bases). Trimming took 4 bases from V and 0 from J, leaving 12 bases between them. The CDR3 loop spans 15 amino acids. Germline V gene sequence: CDR1 MNHEY, CDR2 SVGAGI. The CDR3 loop is CASSSRQSMNTEAFF. In DNA form, the CDR3 reads TGTGCCAGCAGTTCCCGACAGAGTATGAACACTGAAGCTTTCTTT.

V usage is TRBV4-3 and J usage is TRBJ1-2, with 10 bases aligning to TRBD1. Germline V CDR1 and CDR2: LGHNA, YSLEER. V was pared by 0 bases and J by 5 bases, with 3 bases of the junction left unmatched. CDR3 length equals 15 residues. CDR3 residues: CASSQEGQGPYGYTF. DNA of the CDR3: TGCGCCAGCAGCCAAGAGGGACAGGGGCCTTATGGCTACACCTTC.

The chain links TRBV6-5 to TRBJ2-7; 8 bases fit TRBD1. Germline trimming cut 0 bases from V and 7 bases from J; bases unmatched to any gene: 8. The CDR3 spans 15 residues. CDR1 is MNHEY and CDR2 is SVGAGI in the germline V gene. CDR3 nucleotide sequence: TGTGCCAGCAGTTACTCGTCGCAGGGGGCTGATGAGCAGTACTTC. It yields the protein CASSYSSQGADEQYF.

The CDR3 loop is CASRASGVWEQYF. DNA for the CDR3: TGTGCCAGCAGGGCTAGCGGAGTATGGGAGCAGTACTTC. The chain employs TRBV6-5 and TRBJ2-7, with TRBD2 matching 7 bases. The germline gives CDR1 MNHEY, CDR2 SVGAGI. The V gene end was trimmed by 6 bases and the J gene end by 7 bases; junction bases not matched to a gene: 9. CDR3 length: 13 amino acids.

V gene TRBV18 combines with J gene TRBJ1-1; TRBD1 matches 7 bases. This CDR3 spans 14 amino acids. Germline V lookup: CDR1 KGHSH, CDR2 LQKENI. V shed 3 bases, J shed 3 bases, and the junction held 4 bases outside the gene matches. CDR3 residues: CASSPQTGHTEAFF. Here the CDR3 DNA reads TGTGCCAGCTCACCCCAGACAGGGCACACTGAAGCTTTCTTT.

The chain is built from TRBV10-3 and TRBJ1-6; TRBD1 aligns across 10 bases. The CDR3 consists of 15 residues. Germline V lookup: CDR1 ENHRY, CDR2 SYGVKD. With 6 bases clipped from V and 9 bases from J, the junction kept 8 bases outside the gene matches. In nucleotides, the CDR3 is TGTGCCATCAGCGACAGGGGGCTGGTAGGTTCACCCCTCCACTTT. Translating it yields CAISDRGLVGSPLHF.

This chain joins TRBV19 and TRBJ2-1, with TRBD2 matching over 8 bases. Germline CDR1 and CDR2: LNHDA and SQIVND (reference sequence). The CDR3 spans 14 residues. V shed 5 bases and J 9 bases; nucleotides not matched to a gene: 9. The CDR3 DNA reads TGTGCCAGTAGTTCGGGACTAGGGCCCACTGAGCAGTTCTTC. Translation: CASSSGLGPTEQFF.

V gene TRBV19 combines with J gene TRBJ2-7; TRBD1 aligns across 8 bases. The germline V gene has CDR1 LNHDA and CDR2 SQIVND (reference sequence). With 3 bases clipped from V and 1 base from J, the junction kept 5 bases outside the gene matches. The CDR3 is 15 amino acids. The CDR3 reads CASSIDRGRSYEQYF. Here the CDR3 DNA reads TGTGCCAGTAGTATCGACAGGGGACGGTCCTACGAGCAGTACTTC.

The genes are TRBV5-1 and TRBJ2-2; D perhaps matches TRBD1 (6 bases). Trimming left V 4 bases short and J 4 bases short, with 11 bases between. The CDR3 is 14 amino acids. CDR1 is SGHRS, CDR2 YFSETQ, per germline. The CDR3 is CASSRTVPTGELFF. CDR3 sequence (DNA): TGCGCCAGCAGCAGGACAGTCCCCACCGGGGAGCTGTTTTTT.

The J gene is TRBJ1-1, the V gene TRBV7-6; 10 bases are a match to TRBD1. There are 16 residues in the CDR3. The V gene's germline CDR1 is SGHVS and CDR2 FNYEAQ. V lost 5 bases and J lost 5; bases outside the gene matches: 11. For the CDR3, the DNA is TGTGCCAGCAGCAAAGGGACAGGGGCAGGTCTTACTGAAGCTTTCTTT. This gives the protein CASSKGTGAGLTEAFF.

V is TRBV12-5 and J is TRBJ2-5; 7 bases fit TRBD1. The junction had 8 bases not matched to a gene; V was cut back by 6 bases and J by 1 base. Germline V gene data show CDR1 as LGHNT and CDR2 as FRNRAP. The CDR3 has 15 residues. DNA for the CDR3: TGTGCTAGTGGCTCGTCCGGGACAGCCCAAGAGACCCAGTACTTC. Protein sequence: CASGSSGTAQETQYF.

The chain carries TRBV28 and TRBJ2-1, with 11 bases identical to TRBD2. CDR1 is MDHEN and CDR2 is SYDVKM in the germline V gene. The V gene end was trimmed by 4 bases and the J gene end by 7 bases; junction bases not matched to a gene: 9. This CDR3 region has 16 residues. This CDR3 is CASSSFSGGAQNEQFF. In DNA form, the CDR3 reads TGTGCCAGCAGTTCATTTAGCGGGGGGGCTCAAAATGAGCAGTTCTTC.

The J gene is TRBJ2-7, the V gene TRBV4-1, with 7 bases identical to TRBD1. Germline V CDR1 and CDR2: MGHRA, YSYEKL. The CDR3 has 15 residues. V dropped 0 bases and J dropped 5; count of bases not matched to a gene: 7. The CDR3 loop is CASSQEQTRGHEQYF. DNA of the CDR3: TGCGCCAGCAGCCAAGAGCAAACTAGGGGGCACGAGCAGTACTTC.

CDR3 protein: CASSKRFNAGDPTGELFF. The CDR3 DNA sequence: TGTGCCAGCAGTAAAAGATTCAATGCGGGGGATCCCACCGGGGAGCTGTTTTTT. V is TRBV2 and J is TRBJ2-2, with 7 bases aligning to TRBD2. The V and J ends lost 5 bases and 4 bases, in that order; junction bases with no gene match: 16. Germline values: CDR1 SNHLY, CDR2 FYNNEI. The CDR3 runs 18 residues.

The chain carries TRBV7-2 and TRBJ2-1, with 13 nucleotides matching TRBD2. With V trimmed by 6 bases and J by 9 bases, 8 bases remained unmatched. The CDR3 totals 15 residues. CDR1 and CDR2 from the germline V gene are SGHTA and FQGNSA. CDR3 residues: CASSRTSGGGCEQFF. The CDR3, as DNA: TGTGCCAGCAGTCGCACTAGCGGGGGGGGGTGTGAGCAGTTCTTC.

The V gene is TRBV7-3, the J gene TRBJ2-5; the match to TRBD2 covers 8 bases. The CDR3 runs 13 residues. V gave up 2 bases and J gave up 5 bases; unmatched junction bases: 1. In germline, CDR1 is SGHTA, CDR2 FQGTGA. CDR3 DNA sequence: TGTGCCAGCAGCTTACCGGGGGGGGAGACCCAGTACTTC. Its translation is CASSLPGGETQYF.

This chain joins TRBV2 and TRBJ2-5; 11 positions match TRBD1. Trimming removed 6 bases from V and 3 bases from J; junction bases left unmatched: 6. CDR1 is SNHLY and CDR2 is FYNNEI in the germline V gene. The CDR3 is 15 residues long. The CDR3: CASSQDRGRKETQYF. Written as DNA, the CDR3 is TGTGCCAGCAGCCAGGACAGGGGGCGTAAAGAGACCCAGTACTTC.

J is TRBJ1-2 and V is TRBV7-9; TRBD1 agrees at 7 bases. V was pared by 5 bases and J by 4 bases, with 4 bases of the junction left unmatched. This CDR3 is built from 13 residues. Germline assignment: CDR1 SEHNR and CDR2 FQNEAQ (reference sequence). The CDR3 DNA sequence: TGTGCCAGCAGCCCAGGGGGTAGCTATGGCTACACCTTC. Encoded protein: CASSPGGSYGYTF.

This chain joins TRBV7-6 and TRBJ2-1, with TRBD2 matching over 11 bases. The germline gives CDR1 SGHVS, CDR2 FNYEAQ. J was trimmed by 5 bases and V by 1 base; bases with no gene match: 4. This CDR3 contains 16 residues. As DNA, the CDR3 is TGTGCCAGCAGCTTAGGGGAGACTAGCGGGGACAATGAGCAGTTCTTC. This gives the protein CASSLGETSGDNEQFF. The entire variable domain, with the rest obtained from reference TRBV7-6 and TRBJ2-1, is as follows: GAGVSQSPRYKVTKRGQDVALRCDPISGHVSLYWYRQALGQGPEFLTYFNYEAQQDKSGLPNDRFSAERPEGSISTLTIQRTEQRDSAMYRCASSLGETSGDNEQFFGPGTRLTVL.

V is TRBV9 and J is TRBJ1-2; D ambiguous. The CDR3 runs to 14 residues. The germline V gene has CDR1 SGDLS and CDR2 YYNGEE. The V end was cut by 4 bases, the J end by 0 bases, with 10 bases between. The CDR3 region has the DNA TGTGCCAGCAGCCCTAGCATGGCTAACTATGGCTACACCTTC. Translation: CASSPSMANYGYTF.

The J gene is TRBJ2-1, the V gene TRBV5-4; 10 bases match TRBD2. The junction had 2 bases not matched to a gene; V was cut back by 0 bases and J by 5 bases. CDR1 SGHNT and CDR2 YYREEE come from the germline V gene (reference sequence). The CDR3 loop spans 15 amino acids. The CDR3 sequence is CASSLGSGGDNEQFF. The CDR3 DNA reads TGTGCCAGCAGCTTGGGCAGCGGGGGGGACAATGAGCAGTTCTTC. The entire variable domain, with the rest obtained from reference TRBV5-4 and TRBJ2-1, is as follows: ETGVTQSPTHLIKTRGQQVTLRCSSQSGHNTVSWYQQALGQGPQFIFQYYREEENGRGNFPPRFSGLQFPNYSSELNVNALELDDSALYLCASSLGSGGDNEQFFGPGTRLTVL.

The chain couples TRBV27 to TRBJ2-7; 8 bases map to TRBD2. Germline V gene data show CDR1 as MNHEY and CDR2 as SMNVEV (reference sequence). This CDR3 comprises 15 residues. V lost 3 bases, J lost 4 bases, and 8 bases stayed unmatched. CDR3: CASSFGGGRGYEQYF. The CDR3 nucleotides are TGTGCCAGCAGTTTCGGCGGGGGGCGTGGGTACGAGCAGTACTTC.

The chain employs TRBV7-2 and TRBJ1-6; 7 positions agree with TRBD1. The CDR3 runs 16 residues. Germline-derived CDR1 and CDR2 are SGHTA and FQGNSA. J lost 7 bases, V lost 5 bases, and 11 bases had no gene match. CDR3 DNA: TGTGCCAGCAGCGAATGGACAGGCACAGCCAATTCACCCCTCCACTTT. Amino acids: CASSEWTGTANSPLHF. Full variable domain (outside the CDR3, taken from reference TRBV7-2 and TRBJ1-6): GAGVSQSPSNKVTEKGKDVELRCDPISGHTALYWYRQSLGQGLEFLIYFQGNSAPDKSGLPSDRFSAERTGGSVSTLTIQRTQQEDSAVYLCASSEWTGTANSPLHFGNGTRLTVT.

The genes are TRBV10-3 and TRBJ2-5; 8 bases fit TRBD1. The J call is uncertain, as TRBJ2-7 better fits the DNA end. This CDR3 spans 14 amino acids. The germline gives CDR1 ENHRY, CDR2 SYGVKD. The CDR3 DNA is TGTGCCTTAAGCAAGACAGGGGTTCCCTACGAGCAGTACTTC. This gives the protein CALSKTGVPYEQYF.

The chain links TRBV4-3 to TRBJ1-2; TRBD1 might be the D (6 bases). CDR3 length equals 15 residues. With 2 bases removed from V and 2 bases from J, the gap between germline ends came to 12 bases. Germline V lookup: CDR1 LGHNA, CDR2 YSLEER. CDR3: CASSQSRTENYGYTF. CDR3 DNA: TGCGCCAGCAGCCAATCGCGGACAGAGAACTATGGCTACACCTTC.

The chain joins TRBV14 to TRBJ1-1, with D uncertain. The CDR3 has 14 residues. The germline V gene encodes CDR1 SGHDN and CDR2 FVKESK. V shed 4 bases and J shed 0 bases, with 9 bases lying between them. CDR3 protein: CASSLSQMNTEAFF. For the CDR3, the DNA is TGTGCCAGCAGCCTCTCCCAGATGAACACTGAAGCTTTCTTT. The full variable domain, in which reference TRBV14 and TRBJ1-1 provide the parts outside the CDR3, is EAGVTQFPSHSVIEKGQTVTLRCDPISGHDNLYWYRRVMGKEIKFLLHFVKESKQDESGMPNNRFLAERTGGTYSTLKVQPAELEDSGVYFCASSLSQMNTEAFFGQGTRLTVV.

The CDR3 nucleotides read TGTGCCAGCAGCCAAGGTGGCGGGGGGCGTCTCGAGCAGTACTTC. It yields the protein CASSQGGGGRLEQYF. The chain couples TRBV4-2 to TRBJ2-7, with TRBD2 matching 8 bases. In germline, CDR1 is LGHNA, CDR2 YNFKEQ. V was clipped by 1 base and J by 6 bases; unmatched bases: 8. The CDR3 consists of 15 residues.